The source of this T cell receptor beta chain is a study of patients and donors after allogeneic stem cell transplantation. By sample share, this clonotype is medium-sized. One entry per CDR3 protein results from TCRdb running MiXCR on the RT-PCR reads. The sample yields roughly 200,000 distinct CDR3 sequences, around 40% seen once. The germline V gene encodes CDR1 MNHEY and CDR2 SMNVEV (reference sequence). The germline V and J ends were trimmed by 8 bases and 3 bases, with 16 bases remaining between them. CDR3 length: 14 amino acids. The gene calls are TRBV27 and TRBJ1-1, with a weak D call TRBD1 (6 bases). This clonotype was obtained from a human donor who was either an allogeneic HSCT recipient or a stem cell or donor lymphocyte infusion donor (not recorded which). It is not recorded whose cells these are; they may come from a transplant donor. The source material was blood, either unsorted or a sorted T cell fraction (not recorded which). DNA for the CDR3: TGTGCCAGCTCCGCGTGGGGGCTGGACACTGAAGCTTTCTTT. It encodes CASSAWGLDTEAFF.